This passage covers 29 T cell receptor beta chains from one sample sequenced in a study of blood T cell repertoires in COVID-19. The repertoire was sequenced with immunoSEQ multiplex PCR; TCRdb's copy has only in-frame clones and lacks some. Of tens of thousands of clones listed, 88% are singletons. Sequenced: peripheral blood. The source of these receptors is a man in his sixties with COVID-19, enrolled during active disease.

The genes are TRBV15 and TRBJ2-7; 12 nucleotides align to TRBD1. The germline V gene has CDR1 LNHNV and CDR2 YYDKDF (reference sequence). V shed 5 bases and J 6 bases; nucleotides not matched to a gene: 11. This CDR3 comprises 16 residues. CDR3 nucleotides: TGTGCCACCAGCTTCCACCGGGACAGGGGGCTTGGCGAGCAGTACTTC. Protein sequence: CATSFHRDRGLGEQYF.

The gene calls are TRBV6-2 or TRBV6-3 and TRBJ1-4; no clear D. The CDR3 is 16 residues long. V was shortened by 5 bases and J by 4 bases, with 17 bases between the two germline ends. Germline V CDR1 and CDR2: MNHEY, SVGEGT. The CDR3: CASSNPSGGDNEKLFF. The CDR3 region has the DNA TGTGCCAGCAGTAACCCCTCGGGTGGCGATAATGAAAAACTGTTTTTT.

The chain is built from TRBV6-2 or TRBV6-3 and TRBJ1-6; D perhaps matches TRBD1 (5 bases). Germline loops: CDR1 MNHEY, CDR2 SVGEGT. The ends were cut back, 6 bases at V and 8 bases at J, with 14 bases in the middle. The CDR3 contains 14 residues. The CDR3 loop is CASSLDKGHSPLHF. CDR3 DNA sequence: TGTGCCAGCAGCTTGGACAAAGGCCATTCACCCCTCCACTTT.

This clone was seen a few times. CDR3 protein: CATSRDAGGQERGTF. DNA of the CDR3: TGTGCCACCAGCAGAGATGCTGGAGGACAGGAGAGGGGCACCTTC. The chain employs TRBV15 and TRBJ1-2; 7 bases fit TRBD1. Germline V gene lookup returns CDR1 LNHNV and CDR2 YYDKDF (reference sequence). V shed 0 bases, J shed 13 bases, and the junction held 14 bases outside the gene matches. This CDR3 is built from 15 residues.

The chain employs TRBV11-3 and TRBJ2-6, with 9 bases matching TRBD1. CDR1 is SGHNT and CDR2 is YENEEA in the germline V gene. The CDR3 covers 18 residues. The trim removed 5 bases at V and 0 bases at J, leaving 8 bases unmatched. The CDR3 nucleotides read TGTGCCAGCAGCCCTTCCGGGACAGGGACCTCTGGGGCCAACGTCCTGACTTTC. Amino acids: CASSPSGTGTSGANVLTF.

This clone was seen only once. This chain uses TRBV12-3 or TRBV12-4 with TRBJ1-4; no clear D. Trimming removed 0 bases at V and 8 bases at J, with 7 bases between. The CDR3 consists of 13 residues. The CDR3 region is CASSLAGGEKLFF. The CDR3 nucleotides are TGTGCCAGCAGTTTAGCAGGAGGAGAAAAACTGTTTTTT.

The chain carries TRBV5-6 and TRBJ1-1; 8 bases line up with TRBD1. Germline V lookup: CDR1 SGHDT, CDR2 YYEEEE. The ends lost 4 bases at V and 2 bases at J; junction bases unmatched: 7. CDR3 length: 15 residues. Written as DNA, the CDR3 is TGTGCCAGCAGCAGGGCCGGGACAGGAAACACTGAAGCTTTCTTT. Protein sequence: CASSRAGTGNTEAFF.

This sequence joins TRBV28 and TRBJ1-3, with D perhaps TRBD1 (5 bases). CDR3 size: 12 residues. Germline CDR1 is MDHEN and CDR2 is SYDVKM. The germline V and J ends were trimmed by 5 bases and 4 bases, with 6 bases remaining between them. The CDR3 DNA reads TGTGCCAGCAGTCGGGGGGGAAACACCATATATTTT. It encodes CASSRGGNTIYF.

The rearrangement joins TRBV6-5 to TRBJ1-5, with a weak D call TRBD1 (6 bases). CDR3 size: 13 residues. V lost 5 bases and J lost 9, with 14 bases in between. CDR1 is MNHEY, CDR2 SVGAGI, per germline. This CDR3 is CASSTGGGTPQHF. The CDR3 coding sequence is TGTGCCAGCAGTACGGGGGGCGGAACGCCCCAGCATTTT.

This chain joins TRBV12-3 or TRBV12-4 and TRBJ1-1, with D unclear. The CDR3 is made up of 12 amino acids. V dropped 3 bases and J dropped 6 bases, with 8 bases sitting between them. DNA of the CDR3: TGTGCCAGCAGTTTTAGAGGTTCTGAAGCTTTCTTT. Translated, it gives CASSFRGSEAFF.

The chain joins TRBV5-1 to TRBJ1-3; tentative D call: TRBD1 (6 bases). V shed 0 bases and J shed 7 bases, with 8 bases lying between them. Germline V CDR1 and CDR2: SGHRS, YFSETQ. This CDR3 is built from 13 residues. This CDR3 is CASSLGQGNTIYF. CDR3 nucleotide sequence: TGCGCCAGCAGCTTGGGCCAGGGGAACACCATATATTTT.

Written as DNA, the CDR3 is TGTGCCAGCAGTTATCAGGGGGCGCGGACTGAAGCTTTCTTT. It translates to CASSYQGARTEAFF. V and J are TRBV7-2 and TRBJ1-1; TRBD1 matches at 8 bases. CDR3 size: 14 residues. Germline CDR1 SGHTA, CDR2 FQGNSA. The V segment lost 6 bases and the J segment 5 bases; nucleotides outside the gene matches: 8.

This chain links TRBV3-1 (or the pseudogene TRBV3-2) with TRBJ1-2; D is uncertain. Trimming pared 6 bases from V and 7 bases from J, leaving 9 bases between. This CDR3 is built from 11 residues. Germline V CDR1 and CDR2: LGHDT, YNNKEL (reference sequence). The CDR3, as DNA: TGTGCCAGCAGTACCGGGGTTGGCTACACCTTC. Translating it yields CASSTGVGYTF.

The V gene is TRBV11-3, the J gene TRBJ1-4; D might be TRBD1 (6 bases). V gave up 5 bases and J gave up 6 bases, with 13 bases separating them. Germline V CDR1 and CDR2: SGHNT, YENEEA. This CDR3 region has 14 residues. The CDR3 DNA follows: TGTGCCAGCAGCCCGGGGCCAGGGGATGAAAAACTGTTTTTT. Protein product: CASSPGPGDEKLFF.

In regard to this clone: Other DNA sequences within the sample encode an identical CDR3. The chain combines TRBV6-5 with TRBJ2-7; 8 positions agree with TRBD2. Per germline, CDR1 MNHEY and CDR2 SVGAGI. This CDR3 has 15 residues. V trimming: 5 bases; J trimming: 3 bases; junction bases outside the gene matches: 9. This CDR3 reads CASSPRTSSRYEQYF. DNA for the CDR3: TGTGCCAGCAGTCCGAGGACTAGCAGTCGCTACGAGCAGTACTTC.

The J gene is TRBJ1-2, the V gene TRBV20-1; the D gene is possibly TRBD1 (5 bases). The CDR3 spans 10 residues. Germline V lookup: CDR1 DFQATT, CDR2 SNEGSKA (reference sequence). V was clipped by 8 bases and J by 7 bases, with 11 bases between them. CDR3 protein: CSPRGGGYTF. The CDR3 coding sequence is TGCAGTCCACGGGGGGGTGGCTACACCTTC.

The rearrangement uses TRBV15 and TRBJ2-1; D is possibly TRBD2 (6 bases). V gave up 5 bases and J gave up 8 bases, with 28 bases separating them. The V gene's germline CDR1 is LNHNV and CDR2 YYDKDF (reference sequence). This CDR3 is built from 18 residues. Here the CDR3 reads CATSPSTDGGTPVDEQFF. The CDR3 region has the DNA TGTGCCACCAGCCCATCGACCGATGGCGGGACTCCCGTGGATGAGCAGTTCTTC.

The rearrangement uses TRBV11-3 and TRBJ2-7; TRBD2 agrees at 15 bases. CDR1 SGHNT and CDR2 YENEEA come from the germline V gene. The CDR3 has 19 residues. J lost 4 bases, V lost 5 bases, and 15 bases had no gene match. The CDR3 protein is CASSQFPGLAGGNSYEQYF. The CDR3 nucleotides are TGTGCCAGCAGCCAATTCCCGGGACTAGCGGGAGGAAATTCATACGAGCAGTACTTC.

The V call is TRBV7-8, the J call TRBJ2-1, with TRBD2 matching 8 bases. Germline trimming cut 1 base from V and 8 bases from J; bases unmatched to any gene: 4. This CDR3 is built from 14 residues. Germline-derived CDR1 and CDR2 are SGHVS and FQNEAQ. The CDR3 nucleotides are TGTGCCAGCAGCTTAGGGACTAGCAACGATGAGCAGTTCTTC. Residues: CASSLGTSNDEQFF. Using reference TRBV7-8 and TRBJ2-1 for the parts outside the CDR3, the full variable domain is GAGVSQSPRYKVAKRGQDVALRCDPISGHVSLFWYQQALGQGPEFLTYFQNEAQLDKSGLPSDRFFAERPEGSVSTLKIQRTQQEDSAVYLCASSLGTSNDEQFFGPGTRLTVL.

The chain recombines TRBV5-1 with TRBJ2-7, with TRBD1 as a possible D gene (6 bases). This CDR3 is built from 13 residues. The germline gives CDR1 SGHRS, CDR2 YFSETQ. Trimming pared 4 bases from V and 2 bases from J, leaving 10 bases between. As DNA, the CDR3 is TGCGCCAGCAGCACAGGACAGACCTACGAGCAGTACTTC. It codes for CASSTGQTYEQYF.

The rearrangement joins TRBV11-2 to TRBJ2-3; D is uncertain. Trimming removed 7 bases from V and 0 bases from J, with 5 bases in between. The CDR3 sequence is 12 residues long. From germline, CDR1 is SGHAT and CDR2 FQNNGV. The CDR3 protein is CASTPSTDTQYF. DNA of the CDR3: TGTGCCAGCACCCCGAGCACAGATACGCAGTATTTT. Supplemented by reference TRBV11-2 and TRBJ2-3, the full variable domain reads EAGVAQSPRYKIIEKRQSVAFWCNPISGHATLYWYQQILGQGPKLLIQFQNNGVVDDSQLPKDRFSAERLKGVDSTLKIQPAKLEDSAVYLCASTPSTDTQYFGPGTRLTVL.

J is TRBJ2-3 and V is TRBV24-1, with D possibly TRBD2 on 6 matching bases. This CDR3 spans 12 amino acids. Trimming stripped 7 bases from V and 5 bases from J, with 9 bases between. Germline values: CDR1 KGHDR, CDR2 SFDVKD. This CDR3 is CATRSEGDTQYF. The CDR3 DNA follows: TGTGCCACCAGATCGGAGGGAGATACGCAGTATTTT.

The CDR3 here is CASSPGLAGVVEQFF. Here the CDR3 DNA reads TGTGCCAGCAGCCCGGGACTAGCGGGAGTGGTTGAGCAGTTCTTC. V usage is TRBV3-1 (or the pseudogene TRBV3-2) and J usage is TRBJ2-1; TRBD2 matches 14 bases. J gave up 9 bases and V 4 bases, and 5 bases lay outside the gene matches. Germline assignment: CDR1 LGHDT and CDR2 YNNKEL (reference sequence). There are 15 residues in the CDR3.

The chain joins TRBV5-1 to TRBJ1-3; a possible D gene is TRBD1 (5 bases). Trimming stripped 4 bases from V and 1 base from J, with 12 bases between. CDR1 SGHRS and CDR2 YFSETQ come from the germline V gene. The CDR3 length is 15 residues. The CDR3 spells CASSDTPGSGNTIYF. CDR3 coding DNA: TGCGCCAGCAGCGATACCCCAGGGTCTGGAAACACCATATATTTT.

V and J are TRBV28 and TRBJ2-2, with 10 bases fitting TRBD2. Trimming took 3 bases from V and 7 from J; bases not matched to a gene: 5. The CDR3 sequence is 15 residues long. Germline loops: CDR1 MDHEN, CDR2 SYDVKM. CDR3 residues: CASSLLAGDIGELFF. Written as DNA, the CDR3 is TGTGCCAGCAGTTTGCTAGCGGGAGATATCGGGGAGCTGTTTTTT.

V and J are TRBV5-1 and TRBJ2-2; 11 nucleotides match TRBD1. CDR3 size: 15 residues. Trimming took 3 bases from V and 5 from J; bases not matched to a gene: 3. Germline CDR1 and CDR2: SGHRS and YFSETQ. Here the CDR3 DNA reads TGCGCCAGCAGCTCCCGGGACAGGGGGACCGGGGAGCTGTTTTTT. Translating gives CASSSRDRGTGELFF.

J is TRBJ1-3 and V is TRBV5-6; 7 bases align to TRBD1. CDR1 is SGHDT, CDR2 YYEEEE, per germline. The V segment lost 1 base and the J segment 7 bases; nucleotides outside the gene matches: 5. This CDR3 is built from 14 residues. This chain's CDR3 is CASSLWAGGNTIYF. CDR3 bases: TGTGCCAGCAGCTTGTGGGCAGGGGGGAACACCATATATTTT.

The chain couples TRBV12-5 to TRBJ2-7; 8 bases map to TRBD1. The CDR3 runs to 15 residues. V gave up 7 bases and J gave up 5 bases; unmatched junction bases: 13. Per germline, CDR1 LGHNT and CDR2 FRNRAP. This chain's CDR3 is CASVTPGQVCNEQYF. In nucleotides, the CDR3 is TGTGCTAGTGTCACACCGGGACAGGTATGTAACGAGCAGTACTTC.

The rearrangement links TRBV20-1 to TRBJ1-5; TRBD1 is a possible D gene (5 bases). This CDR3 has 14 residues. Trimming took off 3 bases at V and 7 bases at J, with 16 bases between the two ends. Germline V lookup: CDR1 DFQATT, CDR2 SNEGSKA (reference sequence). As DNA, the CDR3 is TGCAGTGCTAGTACAGGAGGGCAAATCCAGCCCCAGCATTTT. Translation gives CSASTGGQIQPQHF.